A selection of T cell receptor beta chains follows, all from one sample in a study of cytomegalovirus exposure and HLA in healthy donors. Sequencing was performed with immunoSEQ multiplex PCR; in TCRdb, only in-frame clones are kept and a portion is missing. In the table there are some 41,000 clones, 90% to 95% of which are singletons. Sequenced material: PBMCs. The receptors were sampled from a woman between 18 and 30 years old in good health and CMV-seronegative. Both conserved end residues are part of each CDR3. The D gene is left open where the match is weak. Some rows have no size entry. The others give once, few or many, or a class for an expanded clone.

TRBD1	TRBJ2-5	.	TRBV5-6	CASSLVQGKRETQYF	TGTGCCAGCAGCTTGGTACAGGGGAAAAGGGAGACCCAGTACTTC
.	TRBJ1-6	.	TRBV5-1	CASSLAVSDSPLHF	TGCGCCAGCAGCTTGGCCGTTTCGGATTCACCCCTCCACTTT
TRBD2	TRBJ2-1	.	TRBV2	CASSFQRDSPVGQFF	TGTGCCAGCAGTTTTCAGCGGGACTCACCTGTGGGGCAGTTCTTC
.	TRBJ2-2	.	TRBV11-2	CASSSWGGPNTGELFF	TGTGCCAGCAGCTCCTGGGGAGGTCCTAACACCGGGGAGCTGTTTTTT
.	TRBJ2-1	once	TRBV7-9	CASSLARGGIYNEQFF	TGTGCCAGCAGCCTAGCTAGGGGCGGGATCTACAATGAGCAGTTCTTC
TRBD1	TRBJ1-2	.	TRBV5-1	CASSLGFGTGEYYGYTF	TGCGCCAGCAGCTTGGGATTTGGGACAGGGGAATACTATGGCTACACCTTC
.	TRBJ1-2	.	TRBV20-1	CSATPLSYTF	TGCAGTGCAACTCCCCTAAGCTACACCTTC
TRBD1	TRBJ1-1	.	TRBV7-2	CASSLEAGGTTEAFF	TGTGCCAGCAGCTTAGAGGCAGGGGGCACGACTGAAGCTTTCTTT
.	TRBJ1-3	.	TRBV10-3	CATTGISGNTIYF	TGTGCCACTACAGGGATCTCTGGAAACACCATATATTTT
TRBD1	TRBJ1-5	.	TRBV27	CASSRDRGTYSNQPQHF	TGTGCCAGCAGTAGAGACAGGGGGACCTATAGCAATCAGCCCCAGCATTTT
TRBD1	TRBJ1-6	.	TRBV28	CASSLGGQGNSPLHF	TGTGCCAGCAGTTTGGGGGGACAGGGGAATTCACCCCTCCACTTT
TRBD1	TRBJ1-4	.	TRBV25-1	CASRGTAVEKLFF	TGTGCCAGCAGGGGGACAGCCGTTGAAAAACTGTTTTTT
TRBD2	TRBJ2-7	.	TRBV28	CASSLSSGRPYEQYF	TGTGCCAGCAGCCTTTCTAGCGGGAGGCCCTACGAGCAGTACTTC
.	TRBJ1-3	.	TRBV19	CATGAISGNTIYF	TGTGCCACGGGAGCGATCTCTGGAAACACCATATATTTT
.	TRBJ2-1	few	TRBV7-9	CASTSFRNQQGNEQFF	TGTGCCAGCACCTCTTTCCGCAACCAACAGGGAAATGAGCAGTTCTTC
TRBD2	TRBJ2-7	.	TRBV28	CATAGTSGGYSYEQYF	TGTGCCACCGCCGGGACTAGCGGGGGGTACTCCTACGAGCAGTACTTC
.	TRBJ2-5	once	TRBV11-2	CASSLERAQETQYF	TGTGCCAGCAGCTTAGAGCGGGCACAAGAGACCCAGTACTTC